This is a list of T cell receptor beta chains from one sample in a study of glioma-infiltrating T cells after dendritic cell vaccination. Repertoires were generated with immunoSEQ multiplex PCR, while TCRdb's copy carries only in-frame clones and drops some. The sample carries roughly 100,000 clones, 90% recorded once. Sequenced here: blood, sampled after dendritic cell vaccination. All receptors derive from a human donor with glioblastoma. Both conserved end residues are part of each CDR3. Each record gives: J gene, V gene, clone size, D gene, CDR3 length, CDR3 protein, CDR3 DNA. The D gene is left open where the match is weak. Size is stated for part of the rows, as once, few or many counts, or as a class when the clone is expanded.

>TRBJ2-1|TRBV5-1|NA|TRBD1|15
CASSLGGTGGNEQFF
TGCGCCAGCAGCTTGGGAGGGACAGGAGGCAATGAGCAGTTCTTC
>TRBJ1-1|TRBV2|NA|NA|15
CASSELRTLNTEAFF
TGTGCCAGCAGTGAACTTAGGACACTGAACACTGAAGCTTTCTTT
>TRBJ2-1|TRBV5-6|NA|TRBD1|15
CASTPTGTGLYEQFF
TGTGCCAGCACTCCCACGGGGACAGGGTTGTATGAGCAGTTCTTC
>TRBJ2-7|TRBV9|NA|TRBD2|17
CASSPMTSGGSFDEQYF
TGTGCCAGCAGCCCCATGACTAGCGGGGGCTCTTTCGACGAGCAGTACTTC
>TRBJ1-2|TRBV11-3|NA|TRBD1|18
CASSLVGGASPGRYGYTF
TGTGCCAGCAGCTTAGTAGGGGGCGCCAGCCCGGGGCGCTATGGCTACACCTTC
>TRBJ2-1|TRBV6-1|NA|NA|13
CASSAQGFNEQFF
TGTGCCAGCAGTGCACAGGGTTTTAATGAGCAGTTCTTC
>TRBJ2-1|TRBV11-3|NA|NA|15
CASSKRLLSHNEQFF
TGTGCCAGCAGCAAACGACTATTATCCCACAATGAGCAGTTCTTC
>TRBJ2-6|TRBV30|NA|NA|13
CAWSSSGANVLTF
TGTGCCTGGTCTAGCTCTGGGGCCAACGTCCTGACTTTC
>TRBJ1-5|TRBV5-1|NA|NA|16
CASSLGDTPFTQPQHF
TGCGCCAGCAGCTTGGGGGACACCCCGTTCACTCAGCCCCAGCATTTT
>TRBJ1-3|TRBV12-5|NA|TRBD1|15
CASAATGGYGNTIYF
TGTGCTAGTGCCGCGACAGGGGGCTATGGAAACACCATATATTTT
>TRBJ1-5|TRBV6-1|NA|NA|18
CASSEAEYGDIYNQPQHF
TGTGCCAGCAGTGAAGCCGAATATGGGGACATTTATAATCAGCCCCAGCATTTT
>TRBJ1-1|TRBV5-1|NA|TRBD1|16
CASSSQGAAGITEAFF
TGCGCCAGCAGCTCACAGGGGGCAGCCGGGATCACTGAAGCTTTCTTT
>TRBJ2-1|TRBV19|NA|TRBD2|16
CASSMRTSGNYNEQFF
TGTGCCAGTAGTATGAGGACTAGCGGGAATTACAATGAGCAGTTCTTC
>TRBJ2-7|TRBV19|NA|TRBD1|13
CASSQGAPYEQYF
TGTGCCAGCTCACAGGGGGCCCCCTACGAGCAGTACTTC
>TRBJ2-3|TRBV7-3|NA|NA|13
CASSPQPGDTQYF
TGTGCCAGCAGCCCTCAACCCGGGGATACGCAGTATTTT
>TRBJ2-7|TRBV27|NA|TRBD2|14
CASSSLAGLYEQYF
TGTGCCAGCAGTTCGCTAGCGGGTCTCTACGAGCAGTACTTC
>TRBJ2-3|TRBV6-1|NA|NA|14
CASRRGGGTDTQYF
TGTGCCAGCAGAAGGGGAGGAGGGACAGATACGCAGTATTTT
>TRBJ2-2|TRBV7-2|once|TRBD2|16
CASSSTRLAATGELFF
TGTGCCAGCAGCTCTACGCGACTAGCGGCCACCGGGGAGCTGTTTTTT
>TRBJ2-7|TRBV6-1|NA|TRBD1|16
CASSGQTGGIVYEQYF
TGTGCCAGCAGTGGACAGACAGGGGGTATTGTGTACGAGCAGTACTTC
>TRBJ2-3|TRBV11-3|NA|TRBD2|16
CASSLDLAGSTDTQYF
TGTGCCAGCAGCTTAGATCTAGCGGGAAGCACAGATACGCAGTATTTT
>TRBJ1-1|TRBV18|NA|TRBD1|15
CASSTAGTANTEAFF
TGTGCCAGCTCGACTGCAGGGACAGCAAACACTGAAGCTTTCTTT
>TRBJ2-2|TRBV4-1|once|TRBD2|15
CASSRGLVNTGELFF
TGCGCCAGCAGCCGAGGACTAGTTAACACCGGGGAGCTGTTTTTT
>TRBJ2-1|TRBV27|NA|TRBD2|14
CASKTAGENIEQFF
TGTGCCAGCAAGACAGCGGGAGAAAACATTGAGCAGTTCTTC
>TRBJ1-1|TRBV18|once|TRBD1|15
CASSPPSRGDTEAFF
TGTGCCAGCTCACCTCCGAGCAGGGGGGACACTGAAGCTTTCTTT
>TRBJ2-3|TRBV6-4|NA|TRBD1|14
CASSRTGGTDTQYF
TGTGCCAGCAGCCGGACAGGGGGCACAGATACGCAGTATTTT
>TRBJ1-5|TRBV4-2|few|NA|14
CASSQDWGAQPQHF
TGTGCCAGCAGCCAAGATTGGGGAGCCCAGCCCCAGCATTTT
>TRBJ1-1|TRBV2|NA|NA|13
CASSQGGDTEAFF
TGTGCCAGCAGCCAGGGTGGGGACACTGAAGCTTTCTTT
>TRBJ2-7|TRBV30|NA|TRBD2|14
CAWSVGGTGNEQYF
TGTGCCTGGTCGGTCGGGGGGACGGGGAACGAGCAGTACTTC
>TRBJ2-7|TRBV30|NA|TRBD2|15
CAWSVGLAGGNEQYF
TGTGCCTGGAGTGTAGGACTAGCGGGGGGGAACGAGCAGTACTTC
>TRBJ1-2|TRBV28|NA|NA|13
CASSSTQSYGYTF
TGTGCCAGCAGTTCCACCCAGTCATATGGCTACACCTTC
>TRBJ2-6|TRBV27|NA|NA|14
CASSLGAGANVLTF
TGTGCCAGCAGTTTGGGCGCCGGGGCCAACGTCCTGACTTTC
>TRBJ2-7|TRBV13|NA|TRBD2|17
CASSPSETSGGIEEQYF
TGTGCCAGCAGCCCCTCCGAGACTAGCGGGGGGATAGAGGAGCAGTACTTC